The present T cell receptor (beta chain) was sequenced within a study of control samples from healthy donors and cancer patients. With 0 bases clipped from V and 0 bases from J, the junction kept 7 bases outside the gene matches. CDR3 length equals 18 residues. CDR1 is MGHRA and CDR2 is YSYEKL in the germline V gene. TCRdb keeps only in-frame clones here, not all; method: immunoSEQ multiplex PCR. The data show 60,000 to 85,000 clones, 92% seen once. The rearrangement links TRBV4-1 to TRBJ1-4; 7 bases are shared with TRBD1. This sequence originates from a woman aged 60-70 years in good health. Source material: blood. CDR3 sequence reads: CASSQEKGQSSTNEKLFF. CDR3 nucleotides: TGCGCCAGCAGCCAAGAAAAGGGACAGAGCTCAACTAATGAAAAACTGTTTTTT.